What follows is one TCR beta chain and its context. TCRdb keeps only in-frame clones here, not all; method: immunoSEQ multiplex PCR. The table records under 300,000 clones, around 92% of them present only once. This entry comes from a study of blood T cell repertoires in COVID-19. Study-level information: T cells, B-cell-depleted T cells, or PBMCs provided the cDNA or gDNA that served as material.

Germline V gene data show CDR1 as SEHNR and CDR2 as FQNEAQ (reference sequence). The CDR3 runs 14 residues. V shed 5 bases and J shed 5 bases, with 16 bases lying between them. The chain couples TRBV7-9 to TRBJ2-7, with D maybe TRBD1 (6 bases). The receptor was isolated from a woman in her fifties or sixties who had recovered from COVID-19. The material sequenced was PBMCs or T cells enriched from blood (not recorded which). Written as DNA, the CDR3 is TGTGCCAGCAGCGCGAGCAGGGGAAGGAACGAGCAGTACTTC. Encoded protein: CASSASRGRNEQYF.